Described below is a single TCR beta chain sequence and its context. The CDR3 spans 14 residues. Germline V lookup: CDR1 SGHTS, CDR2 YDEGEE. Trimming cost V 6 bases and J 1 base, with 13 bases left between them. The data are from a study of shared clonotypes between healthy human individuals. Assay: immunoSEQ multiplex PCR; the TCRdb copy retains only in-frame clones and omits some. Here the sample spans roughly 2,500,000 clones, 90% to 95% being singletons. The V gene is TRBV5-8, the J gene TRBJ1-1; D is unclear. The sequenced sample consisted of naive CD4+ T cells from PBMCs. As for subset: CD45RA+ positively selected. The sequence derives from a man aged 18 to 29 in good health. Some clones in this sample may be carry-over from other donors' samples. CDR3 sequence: CASTHKSGNTEAFF. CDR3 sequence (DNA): TGTGCCAGCACTCATAAGTCGGGGAACACTGAAGCTTTCTTT.